Sequencing of this TCR beta chain was carried out in a study of cytomegalovirus exposure and HLA in healthy donors. Germline V gives CDR1 SEHNR, CDR2 FQNEAQ (reference sequence). The V end was cut by 4 bases, the J end by 4 bases, with 4 bases between. The CDR3 is 11 residues long. This clone was observed a few times. Its antigen is unidentified. Broader study findings: With further analysis later on, most CMV-associated TCR beta chains appeared HLA-restricted. An analysis that was carried out later associated 16,000 or so TCR beta sequences with HLA alleles at 0.05 false discovery rate.

It was with 60 Vbeta and 13 Jbeta primers that the PCR ran. The repertoire was sequenced with immunoSEQ multiplex PCR; TCRdb's copy has only in-frame clones and lacks some. The repertoire includes approximately 210,000 clones, roughly 80% of them detected once, and 0.39% sits in the top ten. This cohort consisted of healthy bone marrow donors. The receptor comes from a male donor in good health and CMV-seropositive. This chain links TRBV7-9 with TRBJ1-2; D unresolved. Sequencing input: PBMCs. CDR3 nucleotide sequence: TGTGCCAGCAGCTCCAGCTATGGCTACACCTTC. This translates into CASSSSYGYTF.